The 31 T cell receptor beta chains below come from one sample, sequenced in a study of T cell responses to AZD1222 COVID-19 vaccine. The data were produced by immunoSEQ multiplex PCR, yet TCRdb's version contains in-frame clones alone and is incomplete. Among 100,000 to 150,000 clones listed, 80% to 95% were seen once. The sample here was peripheral blood, taken on day 0 of MenACWY control vaccination. Receptor source: an adult in good health.

The chain recombines TRBV6-5 with TRBJ1-6; the match to TRBD1 covers 7 bases. The trim removed 3 bases at V and 7 bases at J, leaving 6 bases unmatched. Germline V gene sequence: CDR1 MNHEY, CDR2 SVGAGI. This CDR3 region has 15 residues. CDR3 in amino acids: CASSYKTGLNSPLHF. CDR3 nucleotide sequence: TGTGCCAGCAGTTATAAGACAGGGTTGAATTCACCCCTCCACTTT.

The rearrangement uses TRBV5-1 and TRBJ2-3; D might be TRBD2 (5 bases). The V gene lost 0 bases and the J gene lost 4 bases, with 6 bases spanning the gap. The CDR3 is 13 residues long. The V gene's germline CDR1 is SGHRS and CDR2 YFSETQ. The CDR3 loop is CASSLAGADTQYF. DNA of the CDR3: TGCGCCAGCAGCTTGGCCGGGGCAGATACGCAGTATTTT.

This clone has a handful of counts. One junction end disagrees with the germline gene, perhaps due to a read error. The DNA of the CDR3 is TGCGCGGTTAGCGGGAAAGGCAATGAGCAGTTCTTC. Its protein is CAVSGKGNEQFF. The chain combines TRBV5-4 with TRBJ2-1; 8 bases align to TRBD2. The CDR3 has 12 amino acids. The germline V gene encodes CDR1 SGHNT and CDR2 YYREEE (reference sequence).

About this clone: Other DNA variants within this sample encode the same CDR3. The chain has TRBV7-2 and TRBJ1-5; D perhaps matches TRBD1 (5 bases). Trimming removed 3 bases from V and 0 bases from J, with 9 bases in between. From germline, CDR1 is SGHTA and CDR2 FQGNSA. CDR3 length equals 15 residues. CDR3 region: CASSLLGDSNQPQHF. The CDR3 DNA follows: TGTGCCAGCAGCTTGTTAGGGGATAGCAATCAGCCCCAGCATTTT.

The chain recombines TRBV13 with TRBJ1-2; TRBD1 might be the D (5 bases). The V and J ends lost 0 bases and 4 bases respectively, with 15 bases between them. Germline CDR1 and CDR2: PRHDT and FYEKMQ (reference sequence). This CDR3 contains 16 residues. The CDR3 sequence is CASSLGRSRGGYGYTF. The CDR3 nucleotides read TGTGCCAGCAGCTTAGGCCGGTCAAGGGGCGGCTATGGCTACACCTTC. The variable domain in full, completed from reference TRBV13 and TRBJ1-2, reads AAGVIQSPRHLIKEKRETATLKCYPIPRHDTVYWYQQGPGQDPQFLISFYEKMQSDKGSIPDRFSAQQFSDYHSELNMSSLELGDSALYFCASSLGRSRGGYGYTFGSGTRLTVV.

The chain uses TRBV5-5 and TRBJ2-7; D is perhaps TRBD2 (5 bases). With 1 base removed from V and 7 bases from J, the gap between germline ends came to 9 bases. Germline V lookup: CDR1 SGHKS, CDR2 YYEKEE (reference sequence). There are 12 residues in the CDR3. The CDR3 nucleotides read TGTGCCAGCAGCTTGCCGGGGTTGGAGCAGTACGTC. Translated: CASSLPGLEQYV.

The chain employs TRBV2 and TRBJ2-1, with D perhaps matching TRBD2 (6 bases). V lost 8 bases and J lost 6, with 23 bases in between. The V gene's germline CDR1 is SNHLY and CDR2 FYNNEI. The CDR3 has 16 amino acids. CDR3 bases: TGTGCCAGCGTCCGACTAGAGCTATCTACTTTCAATGAGCAGTTCTTC. As protein: CASVRLELSTFNEQFF.

The genes are TRBV30 and TRBJ2-1, with 16 bases matching TRBD2. Trimming took 4 bases from V and 0 from J; bases not matched to a gene: 3. This CDR3 spans 17 amino acids. From germline, CDR1 is GTSNPN and CDR2 SVGIG (reference sequence). In DNA form, the CDR3 reads TGTGCCTGGATGGGGACTAGCGGGGGGGCCTCCTACAATGAGCAGTTCTTC. It codes for CAWMGTSGGASYNEQFF. Complete variable domain (other parts from reference TRBV30 and TRBJ2-1): SQTIHQWPATLVQPVGSPLSLECTVEGTSNPNLYWYRQAAGRGLQLLFYSVGIGQISSEVPQNLSASRPQDRQFILSSKKLLLSDSGFYLCAWMGTSGGASYNEQFFGPGTRLTVL.

The chain links TRBV7-8 to TRBJ2-7, with D uncertain. Germline V gene data show CDR1 as SGHVS and CDR2 as FQNEAQ. This CDR3 comprises 12 residues. Trimming shortened V by 5 bases and J by 0 bases, and 5 bases separated the two germline ends. CDR3 nucleotides: TGTGCCAGCAGCCTAAACTCCTACGAGCAGTACGTC. The encoded protein is CASSLNSYEQYV.

V and J are TRBV18 and TRBJ2-1, with D tentatively TRBD1 (5 bases). The germline V gene has CDR1 KGHSH and CDR2 LQKENI. The length of the CDR3 is 15 residues. Trimming removed 5 bases at V and 0 bases at J, with 11 bases between. The CDR3 coding sequence is TGTGCCAGCTCAAATAGTAGGGGCTCCTACAATGAGCAGTTCTTC. This codes for CASSNSRGSYNEQFF.

The chain recombines TRBV19 with TRBJ2-1; TRBD1 aligns across 8 bases. Germline CDR1 is LNHDA and CDR2 is SQIVND (reference sequence). This CDR3 spans 13 amino acids. The V and J ends lost 2 bases and 7 bases, in that order; junction bases with no gene match: 1. For the CDR3, the DNA is TGTGCCAGTAGTATACAGGGGGCGAATGAGCAGTTCTTC. Protein product: CASSIQGANEQFF.

This sequence joins TRBV6-5 and TRBJ1-3; no definite D call. Germline loops: CDR1 MNHEY, CDR2 SVGAGI. V was cut by 0 bases and J by 0 bases, with 9 bases left in between. CDR3 length: 16 amino acids. The CDR3: CASSYSVGNSGNTIYF. As DNA, the CDR3 is TGTGCCAGCAGTTACTCGGTGGGGAACTCTGGAAACACCATATATTTT.

The chain recombines TRBV5-5 with TRBJ1-3; 7 nucleotides match TRBD1. The CDR3 length is 17 residues. The germline V gene has CDR1 SGHKS and CDR2 YYEKEE (reference sequence). With 4 bases clipped from V and 1 base from J, the junction kept 11 bases outside the gene matches. In DNA form, the CDR3 reads TGTGCCAGCAGCCGGACAGGCCTAGAGAGGTCTGGAAACACCATATATTTT. Its protein product is CASSRTGLERSGNTIYF.

J is TRBJ1-4 and V is TRBV28; D perhaps matches TRBD1 (6 bases). Trimming pared 6 bases from V and 5 bases from J, leaving 16 bases between. Germline V gene lookup returns CDR1 MDHEN and CDR2 SYDVKM. The CDR3 is 15 amino acids. CDR3 DNA sequence: TGTGCCAGCAGCAAGGGACAAAAGGGAAATGAAAAACTGTTTTTT. This sequence encodes CASSKGQKGNEKLFF. The full variable domain, completed using reference TRBV28 and TRBJ1-4, is DVKVTQSSRYLVKRTGEKVFLECVQDMDHENMFWYRQDPGLGLRLIYFSYDVKMKEKGDIPEGYSVSREKKERFSLILESASTNQTSMYLCASSKGQKGNEKLFFGSGTQLSVL.

The gene calls are TRBV28 and TRBJ2-1; no reliable D call. The CDR3 runs 12 residues. Germline CDR1 reads MDHEN; CDR2 reads SYDVKM. V was cut by 2 bases and J by 13 bases, with 12 bases left in between. This CDR3 is CASSLRQAFQFF. CDR3 DNA sequence: TGTGCCAGCAGTTTAAGGCAGGCTTTTCAGTTCTTC. Filled out from reference TRBV28 and TRBJ2-1, the complete variable domain reads DVKVTQSSRYLVKRTGEKVFLECVQDMDHENMFWYRQDPGLGLRLIYFSYDVKMKEKGDIPEGYSVSREKKERFSLILESASTNQTSMYLCASSLRQAFQFFGPGTRLTVL.

The chain combines TRBV27 with TRBJ1-2; D unclear. Germline V gene lookup returns CDR1 MNHEY and CDR2 SMNVEV (reference sequence). V lost 6 bases to trimming and J lost 4 bases, with 6 bases between them. The length of the CDR3 is 11 residues. In DNA, the CDR3 is TGTGCCAGCAGGGGCCTCTATGGCTACACCTTC. Protein product: CASRGLYGYTF.

The chain combines TRBV29-1 with TRBJ1-2; TRBD1 matches 7 bases. Per the germline V gene, CDR1 is SQVTM and CDR2 is ANQGSEA. This CDR3 has 14 amino acids. V trimming: 6 bases; J trimming: 2 bases; junction bases outside the gene matches: 9. The CDR3 reads CSVRSLGQNYGYTF. The DNA of the CDR3 is TGCAGCGTGCGGTCCCTGGGACAGAACTATGGCTACACCTTC. Drawing the rest from reference TRBV29-1 and TRBJ1-2, the complete variable domain is SAVISQKPSRDICQRGTSLTIQCQVDSQVTMMFWYRQQPGQSLTLIATANQGSEATYESGFVIDKFPISRPNLTFSTLTVSNMSPEDSSIYLCSVRSLGQNYGYTFGSGTRLTVV.

This rearrangement joins TRBV7-2 to TRBJ1-2; TRBD1 aligns across 10 bases. The germline V gene encodes CDR1 SGHTA and CDR2 FQGNSA. V lost 3 bases to trimming and J lost 5 bases; unmatched junction nucleotides: 6. This CDR3 has 15 residues. The CDR3 protein is CASSFLRTGGYGYTF. The CDR3 DNA reads as TGTGCCAGCAGCTTTTTGAGGACAGGGGGTTATGGCTACACCTTC. Supplemented by reference TRBV7-2 and TRBJ1-2, the full variable domain reads GAGVSQSPSNKVTEKGKDVELRCDPISGHTALYWYRQSLGQGLEFLIYFQGNSAPDKSGLPSDRFSAERTGGSVSTLTIQRTQQEDSAVYLCASSFLRTGGYGYTFGSGTRLTVV.

The V gene is TRBV21-1, the J gene TRBJ1-6. TRBV21-1 is shown as a pseudogene. The CDR3 is 14 amino acids. The CDR3 sequence: CAVTGGQDEFPLHF. The CDR3 nucleotides read TGTGCCGTCACAGGAGGGCAGGACGAGTTTCCCCTCCACTTT.

With respect to this clone: Other DNA sequences of this sample code for an identical CDR3. The chain links TRBV11-2 to TRBJ1-1; no reliable D call. V lost 1 base, J lost 0 bases, and 3 bases lay in between. The germline V gene encodes CDR1 SGHAT and CDR2 FQNNGV. The CDR3 loop spans 13 amino acids. CDR3 in amino acids: CASSLGMNTEAFF. Written as DNA, the CDR3 is TGTGCCAGCAGCTTAGGAATGAACACTGAAGCTTTCTTT. Looking up the rest from reference TRBV11-2 and TRBJ1-1 gives the full variable domain: EAGVAQSPRYKIIEKRQSVAFWCNPISGHATLYWYQQILGQGPKLLIQFQNNGVVDDSQLPKDRFSAERLKGVDSTLKIQPAKLEDSAVYLCASSLGMNTEAFFGQGTRLTVV.

The CDR3 coding sequence is TGTGCCAGCTCCGGGACAGGAAAATACAATGAGCAGTTCTTC. It translates to CASSGTGKYNEQFF. The V gene is TRBV28, the J gene TRBJ2-1; TRBD1 matches 8 bases. Germline CDR1 MDHEN, CDR2 SYDVKM. CDR3 size: 14 residues. The junction had 7 bases not matched to a gene; V was cut back by 8 bases and J by 4 bases.

The genes are TRBV28 and TRBJ2-3; tentative D call: TRBD2 (5 bases). This CDR3 is built from 15 residues. With 8 bases removed from V and 2 bases from J, the gap between germline ends came to 17 bases. Germline V gene sequence: CDR1 MDHEN, CDR2 SYDVKM. This CDR3 reads CASEGGLVYTDTQYF. The CDR3, as DNA: TGTGCCAGCGAGGGTGGGCTGGTTTACACAGATACGCAGTATTTT.

V and J are TRBV7-2 and TRBJ2-5, with 10 bases aligning to TRBD2. The CDR3 is 16 residues long. V shed 6 bases and J 2 bases; nucleotides not matched to a gene: 9. CDR1 SGHTA and CDR2 FQGNSA come from the germline V gene. CDR3 DNA sequence: TGTGCCAGCAGTCAACGGGCTAGCGGGGGTCAAGAGACCCAGTACTTC. This encodes CASSQRASGGQETQYF.

This clone has a single count. The chain uses TRBV7-2 and TRBJ2-2, with 8 positions matching TRBD1. The CDR3 contains 14 residues. J was trimmed by 7 bases and V by 5 bases; bases with no gene match: 6. Germline CDR1 and CDR2: SGHTA and FQGNSA. The CDR3 reads CASSQTGVGGELFF. The CDR3 DNA follows: TGTGCCAGCAGCCAGACAGGGGTGGGCGGGGAGCTGTTTTTT.

This chain's CDR3 is CASSLGASANEKLFF. The CDR3 DNA is TGTGCCAGCAGCTTGGGGGCATCGGCTAATGAAAAACTGTTTTTT. This chain connects TRBV11-2 to TRBJ1-4; D is perhaps TRBD1 (6 bases). The CDR3 loop spans 15 amino acids. Trimming took 3 bases from V and 3 from J, leaving 11 bases between them. Germline V gives CDR1 SGHAT, CDR2 FQNNGV. Full variable domain (remainder filled in from reference TRBV11-2 and TRBJ1-4): EAGVAQSPRYKIIEKRQSVAFWCNPISGHATLYWYQQILGQGPKLLIQFQNNGVVDDSQLPKDRFSAERLKGVDSTLKIQPAKLEDSAVYLCASSLGASANEKLFFGSGTQLSVL.

The chain carries TRBV21-1 and TRBJ1-4. TRBV21-1 is marked as a pseudogene. The CDR3 runs to 12 residues. The CDR3 loop reads CASSPIGEKLFF. Here the CDR3 DNA reads TGTGCCAGCAGCCCTATCGGTGAAAAACTGTTTTTT.

This sequence joins TRBV4-1 and TRBJ1-4; D uncertain. Trimming left V 1 base short and J 11 bases short, with 14 bases between. The CDR3 contains 14 residues. In germline, CDR1 is MGHRA, CDR2 YSYEKL. CDR3 loop: CASSQGQVREKLFF. For the CDR3, the DNA is TGCGCCAGCAGCCAAGGCCAGGTCCGGGAGAAACTGTTTTTT.

The chain carries TRBV10-1 and TRBJ2-7; a possible D gene is TRBD2 (5 bases). V was cut by 1 base and J by 0 bases, with 7 bases left in between. The CDR3 is 14 residues long. The germline V gene encodes CDR1 WNHNN and CDR2 SYGVQD (reference sequence). This CDR3 is CASSELGSSYEQYF. The CDR3 DNA is TGCGCCAGCAGTGAGTTAGGGAGCTCCTACGAGCAGTACTTC.

This chain uses TRBV7-2 with TRBJ1-3; 7 bases fit TRBD1. Unmatched junction bases numbered 4, after V lost 2 bases and J lost 3 bases. The CDR3 length is 15 residues. Germline loops: CDR1 SGHTA, CDR2 FQGNSA. DNA of the CDR3: TGTGCCAGCAGCTTACGACAGGGTTTTGGAAACACCATATATTTT. Protein: CASSLRQGFGNTIYF.

This chain links TRBV29-1 with TRBJ1-1, with D hard to call. The V end was cut by 4 bases, the J end by 2 bases, with 8 bases between. CDR3 size: 12 residues. In germline, CDR1 is SQVTM, CDR2 ANQGSEA. The CDR3 nucleotides read TGCAGCGTTGGTCGGGCAAACACTGAAGCTTTCTTT. Translated: CSVGRANTEAFF. The full variable domain, completed using reference TRBV29-1 and TRBJ1-1, is SAVISQKPSRDICQRGTSLTIQCQVDSQVTMMFWYRQQPGQSLTLIATANQGSEATYESGFVIDKFPISRPNLTFSTLTVSNMSPEDSSIYLCSVGRANTEAFFGQGTRLTVV.

This clone has only one observation. The chain uses TRBV28 and TRBJ2-4, with a tentative D call TRBD2 (6 bases). The CDR3 sequence is 14 residues long. V lost 3 bases and J 2 bases, leaving 8 bases between the germline ends. Per germline, CDR1 MDHEN and CDR2 SYDVKM. The chain's CDR3 is CASSFGGSKNIQYF. CDR3 in DNA: TGTGCCAGCAGTTTTGGGGGGTCCAAAAACATTCAGTACTTC. Filled out from reference TRBV28 and TRBJ2-4, the complete variable domain reads DVKVTQSSRYLVKRTGEKVFLECVQDMDHENMFWYRQDPGLGLRLIYFSYDVKMKEKGDIPEGYSVSREKKERFSLILESASTNQTSMYLCASSFGGSKNIQYFGAGTRLSVL.